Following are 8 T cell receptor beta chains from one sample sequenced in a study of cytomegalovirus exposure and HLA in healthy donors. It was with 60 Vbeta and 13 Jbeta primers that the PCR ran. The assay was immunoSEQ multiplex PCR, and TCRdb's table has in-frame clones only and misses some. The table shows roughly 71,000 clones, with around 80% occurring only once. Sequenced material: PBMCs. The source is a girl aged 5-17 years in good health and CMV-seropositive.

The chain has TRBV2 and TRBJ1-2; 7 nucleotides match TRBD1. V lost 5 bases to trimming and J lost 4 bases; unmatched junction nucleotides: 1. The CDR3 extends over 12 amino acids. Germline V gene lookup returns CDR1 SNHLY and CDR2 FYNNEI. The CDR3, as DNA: TGTGCCAGCAGTCGGGACAGCTATGGCTACACCTTC. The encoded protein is CASSRDSYGYTF.

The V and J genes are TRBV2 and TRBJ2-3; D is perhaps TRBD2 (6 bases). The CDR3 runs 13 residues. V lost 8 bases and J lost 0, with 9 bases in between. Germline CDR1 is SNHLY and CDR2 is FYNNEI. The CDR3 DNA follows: TGTGCCAGCGGAGGGGCGAGCACAGATACGCAGTATTTT. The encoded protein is CASGGASTDTQYF.

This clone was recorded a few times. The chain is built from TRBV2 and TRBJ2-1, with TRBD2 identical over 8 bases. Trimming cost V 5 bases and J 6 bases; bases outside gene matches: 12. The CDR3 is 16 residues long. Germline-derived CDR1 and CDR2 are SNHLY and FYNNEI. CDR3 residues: CASSNYGAGAGNEQFF. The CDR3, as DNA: TGTGCCAGCAGTAATTACGGAGCGGGAGCTGGCAATGAGCAGTTCTTC.

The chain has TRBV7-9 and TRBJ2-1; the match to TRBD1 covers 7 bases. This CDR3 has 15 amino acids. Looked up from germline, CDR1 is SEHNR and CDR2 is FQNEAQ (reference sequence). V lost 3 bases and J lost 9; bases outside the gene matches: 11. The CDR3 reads CASSFPPTGPPEQFF. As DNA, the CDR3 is TGTGCCAGCAGCTTCCCCCCGACAGGGCCTCCTGAGCAGTTCTTC.

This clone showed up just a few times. CDR3 residues: CASSLHRDRGTTNEKLFF. The CDR3 coding sequence is TGTGCCAGCAGCCTCCACCGGGACAGGGGAACAACTAATGAAAAACTGTTTTTT. The chain is built from TRBV7-6 and TRBJ1-4, with TRBD1 matching 10 bases. V was clipped by 5 bases and J by 0 bases; unmatched bases: 9. The CDR3 is 18 residues long. Germline CDR1 SGHVS, CDR2 FNYEAQ.

CDR3 bases: TGTGCCAGCAGCTTAGAGGCTAGCGGGGGCGCTAAGACTTCCTACAATGAGCAGTTCTTC. Translated, it gives CASSLEASGGAKTSYNEQFF. The V and J genes are TRBV7-6 and TRBJ2-1; 10 bases match TRBD2. The CDR3 is made up of 20 amino acids. V was pared by 1 base and J by 1 base, with 13 bases of the junction left unmatched. Germline assignment: CDR1 SGHVS and CDR2 FNYEAQ. The full variable domain, completed using reference TRBV7-6 and TRBJ2-1, is GAGVSQSPRYKVTKRGQDVALRCDPISGHVSLYWYRQALGQGPEFLTYFNYEAQQDKSGLPNDRFSAERPEGSISTLTIQRTEQRDSAMYRCASSLEASGGAKTSYNEQFFGPGTRLTVL.

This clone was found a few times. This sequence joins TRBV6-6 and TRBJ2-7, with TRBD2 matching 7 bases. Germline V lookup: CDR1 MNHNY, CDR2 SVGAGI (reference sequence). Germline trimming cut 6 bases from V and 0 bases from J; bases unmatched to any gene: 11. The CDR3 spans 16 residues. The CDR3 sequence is CASRGPRGGSSYEQYF. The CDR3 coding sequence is TGTGCCAGCAGGGGGCCGAGGGGCGGGAGCTCCTACGAGCAGTACTTC.

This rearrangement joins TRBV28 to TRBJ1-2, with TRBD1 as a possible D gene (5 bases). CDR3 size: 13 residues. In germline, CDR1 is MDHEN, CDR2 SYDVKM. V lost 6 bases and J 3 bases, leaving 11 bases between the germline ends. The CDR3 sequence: CASRIQGYYGYTF. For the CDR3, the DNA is TGTGCCAGCAGGATTCAGGGATACTATGGCTACACCTTC.